The rows below give T cell receptor beta chains drawn from one sample of a study of molecular identifiers for immune sequencing clone quantification. MiXCR, applied by TCRdb to the PCR reads, yields one record per CDR3 protein. The sample yields 40,000 to 45,000 distinct CDR3 sequences, about a fifth seen once. The source material was naive CD8+ T cells from blood, with Jurkat cell RNA spiked in. These receptor sequences come from a human donor in good health. Some libraries in this study had Jurkat cell RNA spiked in. Each CDR3 is given with its conserved first and last residue. D genes are given only for firm matches. Clone size is stated in some rows and not others, as once, few, many or a class when expanded.

d_call: .; j_call: TRBJ2-2; v_call: TRBV19; clone_size: .; cdr3_nt: TGTGCCAGTACCCAGGGAGTCGGGGAGCTGTTTTTT; cdr3_aa: CASTQGVGELFF
d_call: TRBD2; j_call: TRBJ2-1; v_call: TRBV19; clone_size: .; cdr3_nt: TGTGCCAGTAGTATTGCTAGCGGGGGGGAGAATGAGCGGTTCTTC; cdr3_aa: CASSIASGGENERFF
d_call: .; j_call: TRBJ2-6; v_call: TRBV7-9; clone_size: many; cdr3_nt: TGTGCCAGCGCCGTATCCTCTGGGGCCAACGTCCTGACTTTC; cdr3_aa: CASAVSSGANVLTF
d_call: TRBD1; j_call: TRBJ1-3; v_call: TRBV6-6; clone_size: many; cdr3_nt: TGTGCCAGCAGTTTCGTAGCCGGGACAGGGGAGTTTTCTGGAAACACCATATATTTT; cdr3_aa: CASSFVAGTGEFSGNTIYF
d_call: .; j_call: TRBJ2-7; v_call: TRBV27; clone_size: many; cdr3_nt: TGTGCCAGCAGTCGGGACGGAAACTACGAGCAGTACTTC; cdr3_aa: CASSRDGNYEQYF
d_call: .; j_call: TRBJ2-1; v_call: TRBV7-6; clone_size: .; cdr3_nt: TGTGCCAGCAGCTTAGCGGCGTTGGCGGAGTTCTCCTACAATGAGCAGTTCTTC; cdr3_aa: CASSLAALAEFSYNEQFF
d_call: .; j_call: TRBJ2-7; v_call: TRBV6-5; clone_size: many; cdr3_nt: TGTGCCATAGGGACACCCGGAGTCGAGCAGTACTTC; cdr3_aa: CAIGTPGVEQYF
d_call: .; j_call: TRBJ1-5; v_call: TRBV6-2/TRBV6-3; clone_size: many; cdr3_nt: TGTGCCAGCAGTTACGGGGGGAATCAGCCCCAGCATTTT; cdr3_aa: CASSYGGNQPQHF
d_call: TRBD1; j_call: TRBJ1-5; v_call: TRBV20-1; clone_size: many; cdr3_nt: TGCAGTGCTCCAAAGTTCGACAGGGGGGATCAGCCCCAGCATTTT; cdr3_aa: CSAPKFDRGDQPQHF
d_call: .; j_call: TRBJ2-7; v_call: TRBV7-9; clone_size: few; cdr3_nt: TGTGCCAGCAGCTTACCCCGGGCCGGATACGAGCAGTACTTC; cdr3_aa: CASSLPRAGYEQYF
d_call: TRBD2; j_call: TRBJ2-3; v_call: TRBV10-3; clone_size: many; cdr3_nt: TGTGCCATCAGTGAGCCCATGACTAGCGGGGCCGGGACAGATACGCAGTATTTT; cdr3_aa: CAISEPMTSGAGTDTQYF
d_call: .; j_call: TRBJ1-1; v_call: TRBV20-1; clone_size: many; cdr3_nt: TGCAGTGCTAGAGATTGGGGGTTAGGACTGAACACTGAAGCTTTCTTT; cdr3_aa: CSARDWGLGLNTEAFF
d_call: TRBD2; j_call: TRBJ2-3; v_call: TRBV13; clone_size: many; cdr3_nt: TGTGCCAGCAGAGAACCGGGACTAGCGGGAGGCGGAGATACGCAGTATTTT; cdr3_aa: CASREPGLAGGGDTQYF
d_call: .; j_call: TRBJ1-1; v_call: TRBV29-1; clone_size: .; cdr3_nt: TGCAGCGTTGAAGATCGAGGGAACACTGAAGCTTTCTTT; cdr3_aa: CSVEDRGNTEAFF
d_call: TRBD2; j_call: TRBJ2-3; v_call: TRBV5-4; clone_size: many; cdr3_nt: TGTGCCAGCAGCTTTCCGGGACTAGCGGGGGGAGGGGGCACAGATACGCAGTATTTT; cdr3_aa: CASSFPGLAGGGGTDTQYF
d_call: .; j_call: TRBJ1-1; v_call: TRBV7-6; clone_size: once; cdr3_nt: TGTGCCAGCAGCTTTAATTTCGGGGAAGCTTTCTTT; cdr3_aa: CASSFNFGEAFF